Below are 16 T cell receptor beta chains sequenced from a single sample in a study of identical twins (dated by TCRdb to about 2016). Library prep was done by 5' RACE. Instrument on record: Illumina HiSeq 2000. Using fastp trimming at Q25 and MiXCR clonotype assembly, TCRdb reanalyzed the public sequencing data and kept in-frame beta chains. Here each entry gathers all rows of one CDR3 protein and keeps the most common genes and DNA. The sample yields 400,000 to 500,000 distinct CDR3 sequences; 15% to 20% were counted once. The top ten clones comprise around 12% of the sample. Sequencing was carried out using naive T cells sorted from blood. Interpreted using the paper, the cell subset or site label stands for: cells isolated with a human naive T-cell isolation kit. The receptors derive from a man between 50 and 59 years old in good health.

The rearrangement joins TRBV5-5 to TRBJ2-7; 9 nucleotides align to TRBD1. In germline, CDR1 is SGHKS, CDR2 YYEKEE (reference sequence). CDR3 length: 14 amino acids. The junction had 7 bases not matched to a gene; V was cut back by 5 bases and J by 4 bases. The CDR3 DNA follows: TGTGCCAGCAGTTTTGACAGGGGGAGGTACGAGCAGTACTTC. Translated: CASSFDRGRYEQYF.

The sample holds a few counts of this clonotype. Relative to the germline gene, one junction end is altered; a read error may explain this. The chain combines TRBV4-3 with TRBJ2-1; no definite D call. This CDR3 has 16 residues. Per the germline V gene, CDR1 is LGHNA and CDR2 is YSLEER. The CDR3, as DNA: TGCGCCAGCAGCCAAGATGGCCAGATACCCTACAATGAGCAGTTTTTC. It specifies CASSQDGQIPYNEQFF.

CDR3 in amino acids: CASSYSTTKQETQYF. CDR3 DNA: TGTGCCAGCAGTTACTCGACTACAAAACAAGAGACCCAGTACTTC. The V and J genes are TRBV6-5 and TRBJ2-5, with a tentative D call TRBD2 (5 bases). Between the trimmed V and J ends, which lost 0 bases and 2 bases, there was a span of 10 bases. Germline loops: CDR1 MNHEY, CDR2 SVGAGI. The CDR3 extends over 15 amino acids.

The CDR3 DNA is TGTGCCAGCTCAGGGCCCGGACAGCCCCAGCATTTT. Translated, it gives CASSGPGQPQHF. The gene calls are TRBV18 and TRBJ1-5; D not certain. The V end lost 5 bases, the J end lost 7 bases, and 9 bases lay between the germline ends. The CDR3 loop spans 12 amino acids. Germline V gene data show CDR1 as KGHSH and CDR2 as LQKENI.

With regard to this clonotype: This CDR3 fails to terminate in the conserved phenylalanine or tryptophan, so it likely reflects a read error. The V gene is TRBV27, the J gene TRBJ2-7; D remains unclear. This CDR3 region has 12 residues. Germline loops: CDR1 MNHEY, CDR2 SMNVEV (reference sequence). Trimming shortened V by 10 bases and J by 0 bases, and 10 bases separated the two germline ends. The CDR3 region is CATGVDSYEQYS. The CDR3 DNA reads TGTGCCACTGGTGTTGACTCCTACGAGCAGTACTCC.

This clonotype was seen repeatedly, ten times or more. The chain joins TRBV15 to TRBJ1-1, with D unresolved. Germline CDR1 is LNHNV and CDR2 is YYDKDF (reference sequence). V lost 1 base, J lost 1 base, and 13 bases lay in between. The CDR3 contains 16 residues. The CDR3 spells CATSRAARRANTEAFF. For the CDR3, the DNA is TGTGCCACCAGCAGAGCGGCTAGGAGAGCGAACACTGAAGCTTTCTTT.

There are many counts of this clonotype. The CDR3 loop reads CASKVTLDTDTQYF. In nucleotides, the CDR3 is TGTGCCAGCAAAGTTACACTAGACACAGATACGCAGTATTTT. The chain joins TRBV2 to TRBJ2-3, with a tentative D call TRBD2 (5 bases). Germline CDR1 and CDR2: SNHLY and FYNNEI. Trimming cost V 7 bases and J 2 bases, with 13 bases left between them. The CDR3 extends over 14 amino acids.

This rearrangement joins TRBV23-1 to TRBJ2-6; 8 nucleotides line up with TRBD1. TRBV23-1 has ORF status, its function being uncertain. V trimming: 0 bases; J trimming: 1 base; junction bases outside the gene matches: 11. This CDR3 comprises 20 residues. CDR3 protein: CASSQSLRQGTNSGANVLTF. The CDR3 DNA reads TGCGCCAGCAGTCAATCGCTAAGACAGGGGACAAATTCTGGGGCCAACGTCCTGACTTTC.

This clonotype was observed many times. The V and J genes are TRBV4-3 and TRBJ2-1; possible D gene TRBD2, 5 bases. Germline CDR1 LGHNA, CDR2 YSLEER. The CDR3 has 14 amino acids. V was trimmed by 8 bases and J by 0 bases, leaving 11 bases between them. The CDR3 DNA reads TGCGCCAGCGGCGGGTCTTCCTCCTACAATGAGCAGTTCTTC. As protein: CASGGSSSYNEQFF.

The CDR3 loop reads CASSLGSIPGDGYTF. CDR3 bases: TGCGCCAGCAGCTTGGGCTCCATTCCCGGTGATGGCTACACCTTC. The chain combines TRBV5-1 with TRBJ1-2; D call uncertain. V gave up 0 bases and J gave up 6 bases, with 15 bases separating them. The CDR3 is 15 residues long. Germline CDR1 is SGHRS and CDR2 is YFSETQ.

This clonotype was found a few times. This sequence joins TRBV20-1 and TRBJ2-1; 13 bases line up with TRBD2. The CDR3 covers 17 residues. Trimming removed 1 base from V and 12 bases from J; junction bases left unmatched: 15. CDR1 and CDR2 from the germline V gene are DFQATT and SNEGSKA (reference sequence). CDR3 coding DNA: TGCAGTGCTAGAGGGTATCGACTAGCGGGAGGCGGGAACCTGCAGTTCTTC. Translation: CSARGYRLAGGGNLQFF.

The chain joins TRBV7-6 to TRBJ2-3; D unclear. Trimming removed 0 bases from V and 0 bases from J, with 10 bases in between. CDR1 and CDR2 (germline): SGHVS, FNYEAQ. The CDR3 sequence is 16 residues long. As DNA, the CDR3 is TGTGCCAGCAGCTTAGCGCCAGGCGGAAGCACAGATACGCAGTATTTT. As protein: CASSLAPGGSTDTQYF.

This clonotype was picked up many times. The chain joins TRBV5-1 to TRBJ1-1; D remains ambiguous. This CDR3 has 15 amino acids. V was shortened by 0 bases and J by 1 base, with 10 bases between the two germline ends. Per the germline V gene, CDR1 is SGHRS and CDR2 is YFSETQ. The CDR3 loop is CASSLDRAANTEAFF. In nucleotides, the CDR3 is TGCGCCAGCAGCTTGGATAGGGCAGCGAACACTGAAGCTTTCTTT.

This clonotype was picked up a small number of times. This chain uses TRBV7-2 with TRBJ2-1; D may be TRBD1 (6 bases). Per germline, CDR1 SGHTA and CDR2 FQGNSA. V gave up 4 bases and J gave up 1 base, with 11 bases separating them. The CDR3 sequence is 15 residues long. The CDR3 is CASSSTGQSYNEQFF. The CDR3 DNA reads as TGTGCCAGCAGCTCCACAGGGCAATCCTACAATGAGCAGTTCTTC.

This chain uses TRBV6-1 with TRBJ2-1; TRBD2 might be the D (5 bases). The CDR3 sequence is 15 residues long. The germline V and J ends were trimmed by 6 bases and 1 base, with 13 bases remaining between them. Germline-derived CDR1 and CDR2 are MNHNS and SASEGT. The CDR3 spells CASSFGVRSYNEQFF. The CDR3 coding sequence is TGTGCCAGCAGCTTCGGGGTACGGTCCTACAATGAGCAGTTCTTC.

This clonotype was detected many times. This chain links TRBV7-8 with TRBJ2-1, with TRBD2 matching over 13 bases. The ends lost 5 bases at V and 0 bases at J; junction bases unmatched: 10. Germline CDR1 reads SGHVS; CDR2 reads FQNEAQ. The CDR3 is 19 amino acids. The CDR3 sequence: CASSPRLAGGRSSYNEQFF. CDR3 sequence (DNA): TGTGCCAGCAGCCCCCGACTAGCGGGGGGACGAAGCTCCTACAATGAGCAGTTCTTC.